There are many counts of the clone carrying this T cell receptor beta chain. This sample was included in a study of blood T cells in healthy people across ages. The CDR3 spans 16 residues. V shed 1 base and J shed 8 bases, with 23 bases lying between them. Germline CDR1 reads DFQATT; CDR2 reads SNEGSKA (reference sequence). Together with a sample-barcoded 5' primer, a J-beta primer mix was included in a second PCR lasting about 7 to 12 cycles. TCRdb re-derived calls from the 5' RACE reads in MiXCR, one entry per CDR3 protein. The sample consists of 590,000 or so distinct CDR3 sequences, around 31% of them appearing once.

The gene calls are TRBV20-1 and TRBJ1-2; D may be TRBD1 (6 bases). The sample consisted of blood. The sequence came from an elderly woman in good health. CDR3 sequence: CSARVSGADGGGGYTF. The DNA for the CDR3 is TGCAGTGCTAGAGTATCGGGGGCAGACGGTGGTGGCGGCTACACCTTC.